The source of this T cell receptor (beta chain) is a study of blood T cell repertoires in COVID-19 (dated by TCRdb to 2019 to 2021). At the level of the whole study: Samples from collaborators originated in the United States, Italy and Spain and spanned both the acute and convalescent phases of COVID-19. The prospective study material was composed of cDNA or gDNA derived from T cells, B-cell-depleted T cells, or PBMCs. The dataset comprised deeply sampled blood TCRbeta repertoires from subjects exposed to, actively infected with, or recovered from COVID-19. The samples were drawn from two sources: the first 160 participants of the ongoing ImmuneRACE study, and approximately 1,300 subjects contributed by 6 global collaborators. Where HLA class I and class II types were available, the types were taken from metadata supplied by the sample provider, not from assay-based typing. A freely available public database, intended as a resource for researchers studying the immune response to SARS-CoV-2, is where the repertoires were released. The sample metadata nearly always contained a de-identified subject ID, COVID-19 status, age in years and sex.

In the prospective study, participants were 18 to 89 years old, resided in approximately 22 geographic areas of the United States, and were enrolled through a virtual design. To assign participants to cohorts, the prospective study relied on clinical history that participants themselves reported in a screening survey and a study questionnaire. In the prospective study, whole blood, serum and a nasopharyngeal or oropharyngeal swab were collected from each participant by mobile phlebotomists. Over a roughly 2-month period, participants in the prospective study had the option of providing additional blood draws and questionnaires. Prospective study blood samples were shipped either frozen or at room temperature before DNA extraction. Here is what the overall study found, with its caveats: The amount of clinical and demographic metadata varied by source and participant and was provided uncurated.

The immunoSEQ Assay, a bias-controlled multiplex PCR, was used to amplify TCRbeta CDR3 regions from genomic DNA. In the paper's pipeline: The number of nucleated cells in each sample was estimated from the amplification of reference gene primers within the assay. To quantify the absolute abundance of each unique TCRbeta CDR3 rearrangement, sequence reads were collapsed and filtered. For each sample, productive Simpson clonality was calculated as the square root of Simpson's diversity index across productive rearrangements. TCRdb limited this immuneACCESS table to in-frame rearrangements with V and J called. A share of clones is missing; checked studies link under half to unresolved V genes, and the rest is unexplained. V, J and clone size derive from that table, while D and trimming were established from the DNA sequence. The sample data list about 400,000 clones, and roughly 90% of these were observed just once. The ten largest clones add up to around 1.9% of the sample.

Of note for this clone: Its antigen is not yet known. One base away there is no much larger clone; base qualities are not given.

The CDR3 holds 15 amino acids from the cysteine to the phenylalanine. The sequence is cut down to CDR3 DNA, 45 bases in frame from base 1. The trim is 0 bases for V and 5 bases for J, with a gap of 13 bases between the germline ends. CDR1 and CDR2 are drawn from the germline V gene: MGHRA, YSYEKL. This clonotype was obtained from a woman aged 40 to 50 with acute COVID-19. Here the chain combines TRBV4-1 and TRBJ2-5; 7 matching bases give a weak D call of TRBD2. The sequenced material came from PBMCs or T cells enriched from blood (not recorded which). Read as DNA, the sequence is TGCGCCAGCAGCCAAGATCGGGGGGCCATGGAGACCCAGTACTTC. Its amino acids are CASSQDRGAMETQYF.